This T cell receptor beta chain appears in the sequencing data of a study of blood T cell repertoires in COVID-19. Study at large: The United States, Italy and Spain provided the acute and convalescent COVID-19 samples. PBMCs, B-cell-depleted T cells, or T cells were the source of the cDNA or gDNA that made up the material.

Assay used: immunoSEQ multiplex PCR; TCRdb lists only in-frame clones, some missing. Of 320,000 or so clones listed, over 70% are singletons. The cohort comprised adults aged 18 to 89 years residing in about two dozen US areas. The germline CDR1 and CDR2 sequences are SGDLS and YYNGEE. The CDR3 runs 14 residues. Trimming shortened V by 5 bases and J by 0 bases, and 9 bases separated the two germline ends. The chain has TRBV9 and TRBJ1-5; possible D gene TRBD1, 6 bases. This receptor was obtained from a man under 40 who had recovered from COVID-19. The source material was PBMCs or T cells enriched from blood (not recorded which). Here the CDR3 DNA reads TGTGCCAGCAGTGCGGACAGTAGCAATCAGCCCCAGCATTTT. This codes for CASSADSSNQPQHF.